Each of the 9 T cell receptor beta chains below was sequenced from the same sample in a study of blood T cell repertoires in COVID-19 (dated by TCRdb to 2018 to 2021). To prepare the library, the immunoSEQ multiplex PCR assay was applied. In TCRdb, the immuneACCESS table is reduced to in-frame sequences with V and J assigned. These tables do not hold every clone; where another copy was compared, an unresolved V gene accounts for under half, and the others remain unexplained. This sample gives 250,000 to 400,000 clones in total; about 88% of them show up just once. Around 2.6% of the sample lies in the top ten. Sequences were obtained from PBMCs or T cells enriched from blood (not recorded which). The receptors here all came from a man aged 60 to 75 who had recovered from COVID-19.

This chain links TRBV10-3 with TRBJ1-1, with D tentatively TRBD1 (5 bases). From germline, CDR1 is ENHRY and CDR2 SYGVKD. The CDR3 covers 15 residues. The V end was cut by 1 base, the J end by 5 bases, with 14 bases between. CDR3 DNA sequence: TGTGCCATCAGTGAGTGGCAGTCTGGGGGGACTGAAGCTTTCTTT. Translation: CAISEWQSGGTEAFF.

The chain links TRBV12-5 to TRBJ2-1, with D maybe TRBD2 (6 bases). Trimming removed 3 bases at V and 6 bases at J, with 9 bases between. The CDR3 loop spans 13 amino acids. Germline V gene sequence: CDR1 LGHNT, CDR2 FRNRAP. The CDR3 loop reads CASGFGAGNEQFF. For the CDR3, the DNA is TGTGCTAGTGGTTTTGGAGCGGGCAATGAGCAGTTCTTC.

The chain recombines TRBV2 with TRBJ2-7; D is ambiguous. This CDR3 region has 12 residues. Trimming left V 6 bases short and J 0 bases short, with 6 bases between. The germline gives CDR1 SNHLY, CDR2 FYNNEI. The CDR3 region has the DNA TGTGCCAGCAGGGCTTCCTCCTACGAGCAGTACTTC. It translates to CASRASSYEQYF.

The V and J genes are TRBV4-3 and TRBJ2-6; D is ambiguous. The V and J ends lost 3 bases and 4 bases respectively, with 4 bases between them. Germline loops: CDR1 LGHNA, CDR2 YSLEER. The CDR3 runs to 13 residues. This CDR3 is CASSQEGANVLTF. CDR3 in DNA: TGCGCCAGCAGCCAGGAGGGGGCCAACGTCCTGACTTTC.

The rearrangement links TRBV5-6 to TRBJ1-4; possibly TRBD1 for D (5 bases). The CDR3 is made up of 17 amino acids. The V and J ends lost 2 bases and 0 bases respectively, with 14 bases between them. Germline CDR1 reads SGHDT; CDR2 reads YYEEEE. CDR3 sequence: CASSLTGERTTNEKLFF. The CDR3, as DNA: TGTGCCAGCAGCTTAACAGGAGAAAGGACAACTAATGAAAAACTGTTTTTT.

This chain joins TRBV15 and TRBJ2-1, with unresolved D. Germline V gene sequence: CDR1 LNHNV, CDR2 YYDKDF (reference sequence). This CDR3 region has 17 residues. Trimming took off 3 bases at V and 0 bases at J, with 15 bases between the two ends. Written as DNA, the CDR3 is TGTGCCACCAGCAGGTCACCGGGTCGAAGCTCCTACAATGAGCAGTTCTTC. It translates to CATSRSPGRSSYNEQFF.

This chain's CDR3 is CASSHRTGGTINYGYTF. The DNA for the CDR3 is TGTGCCAGCAGCCATAGGACAGGGGGCACAATAAACTATGGCTACACCTTC. The chain uses TRBV5-8 and TRBJ1-2; TRBD1 matches 11 bases. Germline CDR1 and CDR2: SGHTS and YDEGEE. V was clipped by 4 bases and J by 2 bases; unmatched bases: 10. CDR3 length equals 17 residues.

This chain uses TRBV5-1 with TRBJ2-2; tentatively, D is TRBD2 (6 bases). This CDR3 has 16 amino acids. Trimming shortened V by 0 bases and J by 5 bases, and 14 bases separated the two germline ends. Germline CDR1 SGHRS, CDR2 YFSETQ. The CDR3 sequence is CASSLEEGVSTGELFF. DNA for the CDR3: TGCGCCAGCAGCTTGGAGGAGGGAGTGAGTACCGGGGAGCTGTTTTTT.

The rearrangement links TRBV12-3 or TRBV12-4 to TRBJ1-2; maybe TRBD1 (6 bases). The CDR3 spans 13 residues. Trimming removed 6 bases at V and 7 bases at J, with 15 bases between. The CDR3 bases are TGTGCCAGCAGCTTGGTTAGGGGGTCTGGCTACACCTTC. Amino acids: CASSLVRGSGYTF.